This T cell receptor (beta chain) was found in a study of neoadjuvant anti-PD-1 for oral cavity cancer. Study overall: Patients without progression got a fourth dose around day 43. Overall study results and limits: Non-responders to neoadjuvant nivolumab had significantly more clonal PBMC T cells than responders. Only three patients per response group were TCR-analyzed; validation needed.

Clones were sequenced by immunoSEQ multiplex PCR, and TCRdb holds only the in-frame ones, with some missing. This sample yields roughly 15,000 clones, of which 60% to 80% are seen a single time; less than 2.5% belongs to the top ten. In its sample, this clone was seen a few times. The antigen is undetermined. Time point in this sample: after neoadjuvant nivolumab, at surgical resection. These newly diagnosed stage II-IVA oral cavity squamous cell carcinoma patients had no prior systemic or radiation treatment. The receptor was isolated from a person aged 40 to 85 with oral cavity squamous cell carcinoma. The specimen comprised PBMCs, sampled after nivolumab (anti-PD-1) treatment.

CDR3 region: CASSPTGVVEQFF. The DNA of the CDR3 is TGTGCCAGCAGCCCAACAGGGGTGGTTGAGCAGTTCTTC. V and J are TRBV5-4 and TRBJ2-1, with TRBD1 matching 7 bases. The V segment lost 4 bases and the J segment 9 bases; nucleotides outside the gene matches: 7. The CDR3 has 13 amino acids. Germline V gives CDR1 SGHNT, CDR2 YYREEE (reference sequence).